The clone carrying this T cell receptor beta chain was detected only a few times. Antigen: not known. Method: immunoSEQ multiplex PCR; TCRdb's copy keeps in-frame clones and lacks some. The data show 93,000 or so clones, with around nine tenths seen just once and around 20% held by the top ten. The data were obtained in a study of T cell responses to AZD1222 COVID-19 vaccine. General observations from the study: Repertoires were obtained solely post-peak T cell response.

The sequencing used peripheral blood, collected on day 0 of AZD1222 vaccination. The source is an adult in good health.

The CDR3, as DNA: TGTGCCAGCTCACCCTCTACAGGGAAGCAAGAGACCCAGTACTTC. Its translation: CASSPSTGKQETQYF. The rearrangement joins TRBV18 to TRBJ2-5; the D gene is possibly TRBD1 (6 bases). This CDR3 comprises 15 residues. Trimming pared 3 bases from V and 2 bases from J, leaving 13 bases between. In germline, CDR1 is KGHSH, CDR2 LQKENI.